These T cell receptor beta chains were read from a single sample in a study of T-cell reconstitution after alpha-beta-depleted transplantation in children. Via MiXCR, TCRdb re-called the PCR reads, giving one row per CDR3 protein. The repertoire holds fewer than 150,000 distinct CDR3 sequences, with around 9.8% as singletons. Sequenced material: PBMCs, mostly from graft donor cells, taken 180 days after TCRalphabeta/CD19-depleted stem cell transplant. The receptors come from a girl under three years old who had a stem cell transplant for combined immunodeficiency, so the T cells may come from the graft donor. The CDR3 runs from the conserved cysteine through the conserved F or W. D genes are given only for firm matches. Clone sizes are given selectively: once, few, many, or a class where the clone is expanded.

abundance: .
j_gene: TRBJ2-3
d_gene: TRBD1
v_gene: TRBV30
CDR3nt: TGTGCCTGGAGCGCCGGACAGGGGGCTGGCACAGATACGCAGTATTTT
CDR3aa: CAWSAGQGAGTDTQYF

abundance: .
j_gene: TRBJ2-3
d_gene: .
v_gene: TRBV10-3
CDR3nt: TGTGCCATCACCGGGGGTCCCACAGATACGCAGTATTTT
CDR3aa: CAITGGPTDTQYF

abundance: many
j_gene: TRBJ2-2
d_gene: .
v_gene: TRBV29-1
CDR3nt: TGCAGCGTTGATGCAGGGAACACCGGGGAGCTGTTTTTT
CDR3aa: CSVDAGNTGELFF

abundance: few
j_gene: TRBJ1-1
d_gene: TRBD1
v_gene: TRBV29-1
CDR3nt: TGCAGCGGACAGGGGGTAGTTGGGACTGAAGCTTTCTTT
CDR3aa: CSGQGVVGTEAFF

abundance: .
j_gene: TRBJ1-1
d_gene: .
v_gene: TRBV6-5
CDR3nt: TGTGCCAGCAGTTACTCGGCAGGGGACACTGAAGCTTTCTTT
CDR3aa: CASSYSAGDTEAFF

abundance: .
j_gene: TRBJ2-5
d_gene: .
v_gene: TRBV29-1
CDR3nt: TGCAGCGTTGAGAGGACTTCAGAGACCCAGTACTTC
CDR3aa: CSVERTSETQYF

abundance: many
j_gene: TRBJ1-1
d_gene: .
v_gene: TRBV29-1
CDR3nt: TGCAGCGTTGAAAAAGGGGAGCACACTGAAGCTTTCTTT
CDR3aa: CSVEKGEHTEAFF

abundance: .
j_gene: TRBJ2-1
d_gene: TRBD1
v_gene: TRBV11-3
CDR3nt: TGTGCCAGCAGCCCCGGACAGGGCCCAAATGAGCAGTTCTTC
CDR3aa: CASSPGQGPNEQFF

abundance: few
j_gene: TRBJ1-2
d_gene: .
v_gene: TRBV5-1
CDR3nt: TGCGCCAGCAGCTTGGAGCCAGCTAACTATGGCTACACCTTC
CDR3aa: CASSLEPANYGYTF

abundance: few
j_gene: TRBJ2-3
d_gene: TRBD1
v_gene: TRBV5-6
CDR3nt: TGTGCCACCGGGGACAGGCCGGGCACAGATACGCAGTATTTT
CDR3aa: CATGDRPGTDTQYF

abundance: .
j_gene: TRBJ1-3
d_gene: .
v_gene: TRBV6-2/TRBV6-3
CDR3nt: TGTGCCAGCAGTTACGGGCCGGAATCTGGAAACACCATATATTTT
CDR3aa: CASSYGPESGNTIYF

abundance: .
j_gene: TRBJ2-1
d_gene: .
v_gene: TRBV4-3
CDR3nt: TGCGCCAGCAGCCAAGTAGGGAAGCGAGGTAATGAGCAGTTCTTC
CDR3aa: CASSQVGKRGNEQFF

abundance: .
j_gene: TRBJ2-1
d_gene: TRBD2
v_gene: TRBV12-3/TRBV12-4
CDR3nt: TGTGCCAGCAGCCCGGGACTAGCGGGGAAGAGCTCCTACAATGAGCAGTTCTTC
CDR3aa: CASSPGLAGKSSYNEQFF

abundance: .
j_gene: TRBJ2-7
d_gene: TRBD1
v_gene: TRBV2
CDR3nt: TGTGCCAGCAGTGCCCCCGGGACAGGGGGCTACGAGCAGTACTTC
CDR3aa: CASSAPGTGGYEQYF

abundance: .
j_gene: TRBJ2-1
d_gene: .
v_gene: TRBV28
CDR3nt: TGTGCCAGCAGTTTGTACTTGGGGAGCTCCTACAATGAGCAGTTCTTC
CDR3aa: CASSLYLGSSYNEQFF

abundance: many
j_gene: TRBJ1-2
d_gene: .
v_gene: TRBV29-1
CDR3nt: TGCAGCGTTGATCACAGCGGGAGTAACTATGGCTACACCTTC
CDR3aa: CSVDHSGSNYGYTF

abundance: many
j_gene: TRBJ2-5
d_gene: .
v_gene: TRBV7-2
CDR3nt: TGTGCCAGCAGCTTAGGCCTTGTGGGAGAGACCCAGTACTTC
CDR3aa: CASSLGLVGETQYF

abundance: many
j_gene: TRBJ2-7
d_gene: .
v_gene: TRBV25-1
CDR3nt: TGTGCCAGCAGCGGGCCGGGACACTACTACGAGCAGTACTTC
CDR3aa: CASSGPGHYYEQYF

abundance: few
j_gene: TRBJ2-7
d_gene: .
v_gene: TRBV29-1
CDR3nt: TGCAGCGTGCTAGGGATTTCGCATCGCGAGCAGTACTTC
CDR3aa: CSVLGISHREQYF

abundance: .
j_gene: TRBJ2-7
d_gene: .
v_gene: TRBV7-2
CDR3nt: TGTGCCAGCAGCCAAAGGGCCATGTCCGTCTACGAGCAGTACTTC
CDR3aa: CASSQRAMSVYEQYF

abundance: .
j_gene: TRBJ1-5
d_gene: .
v_gene: TRBV12-3/TRBV12-4
CDR3nt: TGTACCTGCAGTTTAGCGCTCTTAGGGACATCAAGCAATCAGCCCCAGCATTTT
CDR3aa: CTCSLALLGTSSNQPQHF

abundance: .
j_gene: TRBJ1-5
d_gene: TRBD1
v_gene: TRBV3-1
CDR3nt: TGTGCCACCGGGACAGGGGGGGATCAGCCCCAGCATTTT
CDR3aa: CATGTGGDQPQHF

abundance: .
j_gene: TRBJ2-2
d_gene: .
v_gene: TRBV25-1
CDR3nt: TGTGCCAGCACAGAGGACACCGGGGAGCTGTTTTTT
CDR3aa: CASTEDTGELFF

abundance: .
j_gene: TRBJ2-3
d_gene: TRBD2
v_gene: TRBV20-1
CDR3nt: TGCAGTGCCAGACTAGCGGGGGGGCGGGTCACAGATACGCAGTATTTT
CDR3aa: CSARLAGGRVTDTQYF

abundance: .
j_gene: TRBJ2-2
d_gene: TRBD2
v_gene: TRBV3-1
CDR3nt: TGTGCCAGCAGCCAGCGTTCCGGGACTAGCAGTTTTACCCTGAACACCGGGGAGCTGTTTTTT
CDR3aa: CASSQRSGTSSFTLNTGELFF

abundance: few
j_gene: TRBJ2-7
d_gene: .
v_gene: TRBV5-6
CDR3nt: TGTGCCAGCAGCTTAGGACCAAGGGTGTACTTC
CDR3aa: CASSLGPRVYF

abundance: .
j_gene: TRBJ2-7
d_gene: .
v_gene: TRBV6-1
CDR3nt: TGTGCCAGCAGCCGCCGACAGGGACTGTACGAGCAGTACTTC
CDR3aa: CASSRRQGLYEQYF

abundance: many
j_gene: TRBJ2-3
d_gene: .
v_gene: TRBV7-2
CDR3nt: TGTGCCAGCAGCCCCCCTCCTCCGGCCACAGATACGCAGTATTTT
CDR3aa: CASSPPPPATDTQYF

abundance: few
j_gene: TRBJ2-1
d_gene: .
v_gene: TRBV6-2/TRBV6-3
CDR3nt: TGTGCCAGCAGCTCCCGGGTACCTTCCTACAATGAGCAGTTCTTC
CDR3aa: CASSSRVPSYNEQFF